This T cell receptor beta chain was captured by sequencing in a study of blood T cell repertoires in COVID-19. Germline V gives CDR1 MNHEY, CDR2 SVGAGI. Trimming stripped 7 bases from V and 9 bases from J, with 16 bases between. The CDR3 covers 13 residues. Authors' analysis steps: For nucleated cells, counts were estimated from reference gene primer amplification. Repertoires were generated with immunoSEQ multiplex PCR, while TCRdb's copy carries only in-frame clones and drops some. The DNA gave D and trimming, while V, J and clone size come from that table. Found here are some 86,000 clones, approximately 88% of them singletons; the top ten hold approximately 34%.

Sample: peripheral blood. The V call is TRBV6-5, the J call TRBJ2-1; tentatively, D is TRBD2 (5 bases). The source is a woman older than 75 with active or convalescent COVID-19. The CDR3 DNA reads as TGTGCCAGCACGGGCTTCCTGGGAGCTGAGCAGTTCTTC. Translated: CASTGFLGAEQFF.